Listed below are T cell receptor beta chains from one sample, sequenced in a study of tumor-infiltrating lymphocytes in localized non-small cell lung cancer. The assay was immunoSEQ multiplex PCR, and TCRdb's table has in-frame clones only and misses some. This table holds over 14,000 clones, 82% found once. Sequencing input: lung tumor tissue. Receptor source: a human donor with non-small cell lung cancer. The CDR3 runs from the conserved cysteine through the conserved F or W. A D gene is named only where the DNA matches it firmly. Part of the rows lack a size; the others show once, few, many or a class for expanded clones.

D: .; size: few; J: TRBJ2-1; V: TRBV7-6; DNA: TGTGCCAGCAGCTTCGGGGGAGAAGGCAATGAGCAGTTCTTC; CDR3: CASSFGGEGNEQFF
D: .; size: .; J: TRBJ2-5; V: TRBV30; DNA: TGTGCCTGGAGTGTACGGCCTCAAGAGACCCAGTACTTC; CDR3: CAWSVRPQETQYF
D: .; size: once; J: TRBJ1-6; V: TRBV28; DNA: TGTGCCAGCAGTCCCGGACATTATAATTCACCCCTCCACTTT; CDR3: CASSPGHYNSPLHF
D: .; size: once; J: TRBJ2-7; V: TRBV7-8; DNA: TGTGCCAGCAGCTTAGACCCCTACGAGCAGTACTTC; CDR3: CASSLDPYEQYF
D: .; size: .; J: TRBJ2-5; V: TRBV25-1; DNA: TGTGCCAGCAGTGACCAGTACACACAAGAGACCCAGTACTTC; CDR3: CASSDQYTQETQYF
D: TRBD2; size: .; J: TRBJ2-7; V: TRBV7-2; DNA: TGTGCCAGCAGCTTAGCACCTAGCGGGAGGACTACACCCTACGAGCAGTACTTC; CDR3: CASSLAPSGRTTPYEQYF
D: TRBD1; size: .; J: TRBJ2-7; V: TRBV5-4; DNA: TGTGCCAGCAGCGCCCGGGACAGTGAAATCTACGAGCAGTACTTC; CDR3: CASSARDSEIYEQYF
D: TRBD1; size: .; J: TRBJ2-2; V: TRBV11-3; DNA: TGTGCCAGCAGCCCGGGACAGGGAAACACCGGGGAGCTGTTTTTT; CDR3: CASSPGQGNTGELFF
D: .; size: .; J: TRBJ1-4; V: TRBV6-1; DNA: TGTGCCAGCAGTGAAAAAGAGTATCGGTTTTTT; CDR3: CASSEKEYRFF
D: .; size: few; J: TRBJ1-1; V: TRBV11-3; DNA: TGTGCCAGCAGCTTACGTCCCAACACTGAAGCTTTCTTT; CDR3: CASSLRPNTEAFF
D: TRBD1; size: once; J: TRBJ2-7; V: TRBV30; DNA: TGTGCCTGGGGGACAGGGACCTACGAGCAGTACTTC; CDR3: CAWGTGTYEQYF
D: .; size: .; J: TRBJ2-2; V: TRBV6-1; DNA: TGTGCCAGCAGGCGGGACAGCGTAAACACCGGGGAGCTGTTTTTT; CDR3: CASRRDSVNTGELFF
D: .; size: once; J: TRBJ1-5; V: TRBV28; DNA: TGTGCCAGCAGTTTAGTACAGGGCGAGGGTCAGCCCCAGCATTTT; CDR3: CASSLVQGEGQPQHF
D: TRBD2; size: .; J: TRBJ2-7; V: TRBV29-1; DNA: TGCAGCGCCGCCCCCCCGGGAGGAGGAGAGCAGTACTTC; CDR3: CSAAPPGGGEQYF
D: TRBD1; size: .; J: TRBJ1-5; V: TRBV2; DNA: TGTGCCAGCTCGACAGGGGGCGCATCAGGGAGCAATCAGCCCCAGCATTTT; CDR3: CASSTGGASGSNQPQHF
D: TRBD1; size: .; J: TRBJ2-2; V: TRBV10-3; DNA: TGTGCCATCAGTGGACAGGGGCACACCGGGGAGCTGTTTTTT; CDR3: CAISGQGHTGELFF
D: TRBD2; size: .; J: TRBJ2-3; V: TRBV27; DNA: TGTGCCAGCAGTTTATATGGCGTAGGGAGGGGCACAGATACGCAGTATTTT; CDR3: CASSLYGVGRGTDTQYF
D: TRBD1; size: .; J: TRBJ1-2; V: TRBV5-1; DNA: TGCGCCAGCTACCTTCAGGGGGACGGGTCTTCTGGCTACACCTTC; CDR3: CASYLQGDGSSGYTF
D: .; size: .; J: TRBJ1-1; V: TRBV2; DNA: TGTGCCAGCAGTGAAGGGGGACTCATCACGGCTGCTTTCTTT; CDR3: CASSEGGLITAAFF
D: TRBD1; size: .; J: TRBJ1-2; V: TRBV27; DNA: TGTGCCAGCACCCCGACAGGGAATCCCTATGGCTACACCTTC; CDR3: CASTPTGNPYGYTF
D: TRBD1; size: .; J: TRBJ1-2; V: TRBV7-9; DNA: TGTGCCAGCAGCTTAGCAACAGGGGATGGCTACACCTTC; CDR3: CASSLATGDGYTF
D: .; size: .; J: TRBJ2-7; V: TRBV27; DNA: TGTGCCAGCAGTTTTGGCAGAAACTACGAGCAGTACTTC; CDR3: CASSFGRNYEQYF
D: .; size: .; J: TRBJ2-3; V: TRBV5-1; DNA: TGCGCCAGCAGCTTGGCCGAGGGGAATACGCAGTATTTT; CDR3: CASSLAEGNTQYF
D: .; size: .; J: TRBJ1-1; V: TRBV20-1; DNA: TGCAGTGCTGTTAAGAACACTGAAGCTTTCTTT; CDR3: CSAVKNTEAFF
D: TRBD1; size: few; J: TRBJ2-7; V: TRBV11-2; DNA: TGTGCCAGCAGCGCGTCCGGGACAGGGGGCGGCGAGCAGTACTTC; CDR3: CASSASGTGGGEQYF
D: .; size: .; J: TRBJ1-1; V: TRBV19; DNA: TGTGCCAGTAGTATCGTTGCGGGGAACACTGAAGCTTTCTTT; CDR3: CASSIVAGNTEAFF
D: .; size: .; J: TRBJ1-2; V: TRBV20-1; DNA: TGCAGTGCTAGAAACGGTGGCTACACCTTC; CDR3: CSARNGGYTF
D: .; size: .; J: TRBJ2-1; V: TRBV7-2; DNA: TGTGCCAGCAGCTTTGGGGGCCTTGAGCAGTTCTTC; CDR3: CASSFGGLEQFF
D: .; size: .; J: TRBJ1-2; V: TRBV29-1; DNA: TGCAGCGTTGACACTTCCCGGGACACGAGGGAAGGCTACACCTTC; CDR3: CSVDTSRDTREGYTF
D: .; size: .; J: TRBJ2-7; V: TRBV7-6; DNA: TGTGCCAGCAGCTTAGGTCGGCAGGGTGAGGGCCACGAGCAGTACTTC; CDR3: CASSLGRQGEGHEQYF
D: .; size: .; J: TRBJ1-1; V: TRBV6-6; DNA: TGTGCCAGCAGATTGTCGGTGAACACTGAAGCTTTCTTT; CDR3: CASRLSVNTEAFF
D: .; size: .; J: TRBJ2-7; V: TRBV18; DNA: TGTGCCAGCTCACCACCGGGGTCCTACGAGCAGTACTTC; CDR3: CASSPPGSYEQYF
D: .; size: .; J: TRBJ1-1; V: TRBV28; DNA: TGTGCCAGCAGTGCCTCCTGGAACACTGAAGCTTTCTTT; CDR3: CASSASWNTEAFF
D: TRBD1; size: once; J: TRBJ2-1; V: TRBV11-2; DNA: TGTGCCAGCAGCTCGCACAGGGGAAGGGTGAATGAGCAGTTCTTC; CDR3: CASSSHRGRVNEQFF
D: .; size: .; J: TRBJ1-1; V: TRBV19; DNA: TGTGCCAGTAGTATGAAAGGGACGGCCGAAGCTTTCTTT; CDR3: CASSMKGTAEAFF
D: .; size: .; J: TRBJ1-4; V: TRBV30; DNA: TGTGCCTGGAGTACCGGGACAACTAATGAAAAACTGTTTTTT; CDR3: CAWSTGTTNEKLFF
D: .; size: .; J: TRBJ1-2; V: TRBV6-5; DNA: TGTGCCAGCAGTTACGAAACTACCCAGGGCCATGGCTACACCTTC; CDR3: CASSYETTQGHGYTF
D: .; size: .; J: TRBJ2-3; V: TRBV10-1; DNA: TGCGCCAGCAGCGGCCGGAACCGGGACCCCACAGATACGCAGTATTTT; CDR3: CASSGRNRDPTDTQYF
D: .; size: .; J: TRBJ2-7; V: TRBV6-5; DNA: TGTGCCAGCAGTTACTCGACAGAAGAGCAGTACTTC; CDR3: CASSYSTEEQYF
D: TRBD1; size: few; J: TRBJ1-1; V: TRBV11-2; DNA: TGTGCCAGCAGCTCAATCAGGGGGCTAGACACTGAAGCTTTCTTT; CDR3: CASSSIRGLDTEAFF
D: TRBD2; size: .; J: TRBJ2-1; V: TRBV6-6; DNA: TGTGCCAGCAGCTGGACTAGCGGCTCCTACAATGAGCAGTTCTTC; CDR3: CASSWTSGSYNEQFF
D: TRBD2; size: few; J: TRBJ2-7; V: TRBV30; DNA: TGTGCCTGCCTCGGGACTAGCGGGAGCGAGCAGTACTTC; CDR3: CACLGTSGSEQYF
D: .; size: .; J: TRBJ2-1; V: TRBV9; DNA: TGTGCCAGCAGCGTTGGGCTTAGCTCCTACAATGAGCAGTTCTTC; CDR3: CASSVGLSSYNEQFF
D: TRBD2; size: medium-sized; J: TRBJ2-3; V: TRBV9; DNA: TGTGCCAGCAGCCAACTAGCGGATGGCACAGATACGCAGTATTTT; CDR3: CASSQLADGTDTQYF
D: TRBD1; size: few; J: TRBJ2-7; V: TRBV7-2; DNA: TGTGCCAGCAGCTTAGTTCCGGACAGGGACTACGAGCAGTACTTC; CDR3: CASSLVPDRDYEQYF
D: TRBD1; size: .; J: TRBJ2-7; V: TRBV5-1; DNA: TGCGCCAGCAGCTTGGGGACAGGGGTCCACGAGCAGTACTTC; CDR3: CASSLGTGVHEQYF
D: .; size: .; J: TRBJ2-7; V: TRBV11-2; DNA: TGTGCCAGCAGCTTATCCAACACCTACGAGCAGTACTTC; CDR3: CASSLSNTYEQYF
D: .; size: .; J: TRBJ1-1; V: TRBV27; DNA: TGTGCCAGCGGAACGCCTTACAGGAACACTGAAGCTTTCTTT; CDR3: CASGTPYRNTEAFF
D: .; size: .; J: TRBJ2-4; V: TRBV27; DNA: TGTGCCAGCAGTCCAGGATTGACGATAGCCAAAAACATTCAGTACTTC; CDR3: CASSPGLTIAKNIQYF
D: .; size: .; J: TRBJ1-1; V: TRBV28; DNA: TGTGCCAGCAGTTTTCTTACGGGGACACCTAACACTGAAGCTTTCTTT; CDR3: CASSFLTGTPNTEAFF
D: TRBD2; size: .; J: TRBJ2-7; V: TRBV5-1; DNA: TGCGCCAGCAGCTACGGGGGAAAAACGGGACTAGCGGGGGGGCCTAGTCTCGAGCAGTACTTC; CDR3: CASSYGGKTGLAGGPSLEQYF
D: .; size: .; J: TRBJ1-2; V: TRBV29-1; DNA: TGCAGCGTTGAAGGGGGGATTCGAGGTGTTGGCTACACCTTC; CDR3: CSVEGGIRGVGYTF
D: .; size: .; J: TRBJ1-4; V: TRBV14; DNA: TGTGCCAGCAGCCAAGTTCCGGGGGCAGGGGAAAAACTGTTTTTT; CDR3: CASSQVPGAGEKLFF
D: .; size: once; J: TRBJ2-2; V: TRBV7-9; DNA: TGTGCCAGCATTCTAGCGTCTAACACCGGGGAGCTGTTTTTT; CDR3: CASILASNTGELFF
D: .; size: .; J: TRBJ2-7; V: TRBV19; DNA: TGTGCCAGTAGTCGCCGGGGCCCCTACGAGCAGTACTTC; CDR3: CASSRRGPYEQYF
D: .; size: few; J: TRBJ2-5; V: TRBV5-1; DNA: TGCGCCAGCAGCTTGACAGCCGAAGAGACCCAGTACTTC; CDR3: CASSLTAEETQYF
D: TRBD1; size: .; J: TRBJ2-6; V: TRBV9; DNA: TGTGCCAGCAGCGTGGACAGGACCCGCTCTGGGGCCAACGTCCTGACTTTC; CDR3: CASSVDRTRSGANVLTF
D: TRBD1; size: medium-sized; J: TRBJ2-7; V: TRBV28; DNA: TGTGCCAGCACCAAACTACAGGGGTACGAGCAGTACTTC; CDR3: CASTKLQGYEQYF
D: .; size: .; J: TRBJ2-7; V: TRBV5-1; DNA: TGCGCCAGCAGCTTGCTTCAGGGACCCTACGAGCAGTACTTC; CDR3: CASSLLQGPYEQYF
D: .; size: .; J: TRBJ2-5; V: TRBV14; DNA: TGTGCCAGCAGCCAAGGAGACGCCGTTTCGTACCAAGAGACCCAGTACTTC; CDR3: CASSQGDAVSYQETQYF